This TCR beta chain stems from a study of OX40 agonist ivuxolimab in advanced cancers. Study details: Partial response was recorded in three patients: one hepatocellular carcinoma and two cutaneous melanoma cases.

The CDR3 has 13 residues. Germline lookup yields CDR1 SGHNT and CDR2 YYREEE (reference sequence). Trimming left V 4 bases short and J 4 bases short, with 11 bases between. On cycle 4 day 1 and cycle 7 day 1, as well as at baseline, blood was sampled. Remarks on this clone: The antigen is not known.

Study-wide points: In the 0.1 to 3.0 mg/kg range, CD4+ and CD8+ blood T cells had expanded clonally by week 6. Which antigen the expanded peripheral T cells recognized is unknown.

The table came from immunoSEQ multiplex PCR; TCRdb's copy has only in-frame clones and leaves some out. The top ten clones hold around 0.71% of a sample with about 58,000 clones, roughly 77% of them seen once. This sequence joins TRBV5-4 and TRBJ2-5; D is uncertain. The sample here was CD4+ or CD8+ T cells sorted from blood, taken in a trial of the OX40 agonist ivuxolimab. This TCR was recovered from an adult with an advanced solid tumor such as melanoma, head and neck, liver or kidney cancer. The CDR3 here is CASSLVGLETQYF. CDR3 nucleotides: TGTGCCAGCAGCCTGGTAGGGCTAGAGACCCAGTACTTC. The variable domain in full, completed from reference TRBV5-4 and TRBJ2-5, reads ETGVTQSPTHLIKTRGQQVTLRCSSQSGHNTVSWYQQALGQGPQFIFQYYREEENGRGNFPPRFSGLQFPNYSSELNVNALELDDSALYLCASSLVGLETQYFGPGTRLLVL.